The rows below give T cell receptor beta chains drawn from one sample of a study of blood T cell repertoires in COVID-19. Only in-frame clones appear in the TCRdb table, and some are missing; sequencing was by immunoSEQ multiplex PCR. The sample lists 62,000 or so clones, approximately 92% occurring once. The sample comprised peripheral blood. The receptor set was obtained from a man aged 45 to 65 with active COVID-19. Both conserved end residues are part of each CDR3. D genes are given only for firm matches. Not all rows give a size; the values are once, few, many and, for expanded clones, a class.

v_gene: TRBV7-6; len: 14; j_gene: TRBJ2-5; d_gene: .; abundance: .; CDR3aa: CASSLVPRKETQYF; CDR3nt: TGTGCCAGCAGCTTAGTTCCCAGGAAAGAGACCCAGTACTTC
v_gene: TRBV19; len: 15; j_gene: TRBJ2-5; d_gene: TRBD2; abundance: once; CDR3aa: CASSISGGGGETQYF; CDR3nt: TGTGCCAGTAGTATCTCCGGGGGGGGTGGAGAGACCCAGTACTTC
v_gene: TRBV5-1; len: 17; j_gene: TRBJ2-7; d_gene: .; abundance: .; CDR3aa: CASSLVPVNRGTYEQYF; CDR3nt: TGCGCCAGCAGCTTGGTTCCGGTAAATAGGGGTACCTACGAGCAGTACTTC
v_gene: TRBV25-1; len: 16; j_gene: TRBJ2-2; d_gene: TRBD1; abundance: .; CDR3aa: CASSAHRGHNTGELFF; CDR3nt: TGTGCCAGCAGTGCCCACAGGGGGCATAACACCGGGGAGCTGTTTTTT
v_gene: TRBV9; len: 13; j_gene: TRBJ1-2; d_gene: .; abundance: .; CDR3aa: CASSMGHFYGYTF; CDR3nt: TGTGCCAGCAGCATGGGACACTTCTATGGCTACACCTTC
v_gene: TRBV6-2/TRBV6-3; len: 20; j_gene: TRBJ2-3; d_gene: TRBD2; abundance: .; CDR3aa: CASSYSTLAGGPLTRDTQYF; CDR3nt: TGTGCCAGCAGTTACTCGACGCTAGCGGGGGGGCCCCTCACCAGGGATACGCAGTATTTT
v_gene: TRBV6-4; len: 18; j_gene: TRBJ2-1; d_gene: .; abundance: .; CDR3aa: CASSDSAAGASLLNEQFF; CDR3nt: TGTGCCAGCAGTGACTCCGCGGCGGGGGCTAGCTTGTTAAATGAGCAGTTCTTC
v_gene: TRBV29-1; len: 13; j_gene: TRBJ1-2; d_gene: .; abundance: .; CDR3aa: CSVGGGSLRGYTF; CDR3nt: TGCAGCGTTGGAGGGGGTAGTCTCCGCGGCTACACCTTC
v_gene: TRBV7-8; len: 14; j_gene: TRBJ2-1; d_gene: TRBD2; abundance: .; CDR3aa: CASSKLAGGNEQFF; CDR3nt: TGTGCCAGCAGTAAACTAGCGGGGGGCAATGAGCAGTTCTTC
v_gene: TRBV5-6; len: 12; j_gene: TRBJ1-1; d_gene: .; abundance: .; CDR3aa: CASSRQYSEAFF; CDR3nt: TGTGCCAGCAGCCGCCAGTACAGTGAAGCTTTCTTT
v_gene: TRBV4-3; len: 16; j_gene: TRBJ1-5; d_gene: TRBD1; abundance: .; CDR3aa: CASSQDRDRRNQPQHF; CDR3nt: TGCGCCAGCAGCCAGGACCGGGACAGGAGAAATCAGCCCCAGCATTTT
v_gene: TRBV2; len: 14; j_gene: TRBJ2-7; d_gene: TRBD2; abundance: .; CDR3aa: CASSAFWGGGEQYF; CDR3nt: TGTGCCAGCAGTGCATTCTGGGGGGGAGGCGAGCAGTACTTC
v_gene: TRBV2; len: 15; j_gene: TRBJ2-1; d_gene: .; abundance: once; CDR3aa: CASRPSGGLYNEQFF; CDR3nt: TGTGCCAGCAGGCCCTCGGGCGGGTTATACAATGAGCAGTTCTTC
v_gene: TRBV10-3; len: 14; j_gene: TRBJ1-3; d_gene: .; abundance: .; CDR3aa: CAISDILAGNTIYF; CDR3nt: TGTGCCATCAGTGACATACTAGCTGGAAACACCATATATTTT
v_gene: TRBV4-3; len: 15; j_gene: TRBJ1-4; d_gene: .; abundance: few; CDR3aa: CASSQGVGAGEKLFF; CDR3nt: TGCGCCAGCAGCCAAGGGGTGGGGGCGGGTGAAAAACTGTTTTTT
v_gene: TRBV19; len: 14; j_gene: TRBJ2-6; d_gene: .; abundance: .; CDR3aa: CASGEPSGANVLTF; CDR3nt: TGTGCCAGTGGGGAGCCTTCGGGGGCCAACGTCCTGACTTTC
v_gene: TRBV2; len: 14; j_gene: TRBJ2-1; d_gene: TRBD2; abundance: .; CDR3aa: CASSVTSGGDEQFF; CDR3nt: TGTGCCAGCAGTGTCACTAGCGGGGGGGACGAGCAGTTCTTC
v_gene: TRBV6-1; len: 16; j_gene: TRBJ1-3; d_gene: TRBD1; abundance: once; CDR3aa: CASSEHYRGSGNTIYF; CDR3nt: TGTGCCAGCAGTGAACATTACAGGGGCTCTGGAAACACCATATATTTT
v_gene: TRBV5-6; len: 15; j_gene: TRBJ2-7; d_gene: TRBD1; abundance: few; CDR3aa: CASSRGTGGPYEQYF; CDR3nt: TGTGCCAGCAGTCGTGGGACAGGGGGGCCCTACGAGCAGTACTTC
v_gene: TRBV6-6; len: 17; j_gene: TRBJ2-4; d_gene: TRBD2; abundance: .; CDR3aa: CAGSPGTSGGAKNIQYF; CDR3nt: TGTGCCGGCAGTCCCGGGACTAGCGGGGGGGCCAAAAACATTCAGTACTTC
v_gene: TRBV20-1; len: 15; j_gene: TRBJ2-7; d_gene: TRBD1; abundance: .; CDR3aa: CSASENRDRAYEQYF; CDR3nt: TGCAGTGCTAGTGAAAACCGGGACAGGGCCTACGAGCAGTACTTC
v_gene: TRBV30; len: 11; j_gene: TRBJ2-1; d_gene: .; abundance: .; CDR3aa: CAWRLGTEQFF; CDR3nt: TGTGCCTGGAGGCTGGGGACAGAGCAGTTCTTC
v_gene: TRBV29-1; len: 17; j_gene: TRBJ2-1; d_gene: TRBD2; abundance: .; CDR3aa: CSVEVPILAGGPYEQFF; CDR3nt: TGCAGCGTTGAAGTCCCGATACTAGCGGGGGGGCCCTATGAGCAGTTCTTC
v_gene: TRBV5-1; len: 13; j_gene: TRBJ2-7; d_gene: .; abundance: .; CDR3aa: CASSPGTGGEQYF; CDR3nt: TGCGCCAGCAGTCCCGGGACCGGAGGGGAGCAGTACTTC
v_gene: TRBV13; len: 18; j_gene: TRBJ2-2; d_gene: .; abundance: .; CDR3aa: CASSLAWPEQKQTGELFF; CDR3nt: TGTGCCAGCAGCTTAGCATGGCCTGAACAGAAACAAACCGGGGAGCTGTTTTTT
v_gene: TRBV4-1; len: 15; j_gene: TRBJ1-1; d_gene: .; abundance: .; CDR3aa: CASSHSQGLNTEAFF; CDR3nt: TGCGCCAGCAGCCATTCACAGGGTCTGAACACTGAAGCTTTCTTT
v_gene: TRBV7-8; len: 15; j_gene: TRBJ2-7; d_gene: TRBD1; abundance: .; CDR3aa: CASSPLGDRPYEQYF; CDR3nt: TGTGCCAGCAGCCCCTTAGGGGACAGACCCTACGAGCAGTACTTC
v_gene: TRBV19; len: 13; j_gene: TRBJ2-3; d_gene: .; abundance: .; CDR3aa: CASSIVGADTQYF; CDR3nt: TGTGCCAGTAGTATAGTCGGAGCAGATACGCAGTATTTT
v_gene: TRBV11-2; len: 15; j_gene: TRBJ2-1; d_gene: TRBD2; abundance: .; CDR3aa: CASSFGTSRHNEQFF; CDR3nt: TGTGCCAGCAGCTTCGGGACTAGCAGACACAATGAGCAGTTCTTC
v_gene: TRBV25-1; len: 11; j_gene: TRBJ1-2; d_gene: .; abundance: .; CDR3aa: CASRFLYGYTF; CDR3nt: TGTGCCAGCAGATTCCTCTATGGCTACACCTTC
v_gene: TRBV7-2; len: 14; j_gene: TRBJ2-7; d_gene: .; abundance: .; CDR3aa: CASSLEGRLREQYF; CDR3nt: TGTGCCAGCAGCTTAGAAGGCAGGTTAAGGGAGCAGTACTTC